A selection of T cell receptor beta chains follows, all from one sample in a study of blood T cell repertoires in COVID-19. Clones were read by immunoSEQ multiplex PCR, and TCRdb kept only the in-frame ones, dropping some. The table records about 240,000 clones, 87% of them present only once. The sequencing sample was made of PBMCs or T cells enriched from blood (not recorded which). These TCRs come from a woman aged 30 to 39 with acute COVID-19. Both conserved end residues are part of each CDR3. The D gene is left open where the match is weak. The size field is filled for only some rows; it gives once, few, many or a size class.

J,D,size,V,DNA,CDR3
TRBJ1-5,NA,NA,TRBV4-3,TGCGCCAGCAGCCAAGATCAGTGGACACACAGCGTGTCGTTGGGGCATTTT,CASSQDQWTHSVSLGHF
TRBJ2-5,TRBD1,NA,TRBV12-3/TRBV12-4,TGTGCCACCGGACAGGGCGGGGAGACCCAGTACTTC,CATGQGGETQYF
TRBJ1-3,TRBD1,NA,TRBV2,TGTGCCAGCAGTTCACAGGGGTCTGGGTCCCTGGGGGGAAACACCATATATTTT,CASSSQGSGSLGGNTIYF
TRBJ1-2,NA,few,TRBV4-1,TGCGCCAGCAGCCAAGATGGTGGGAGGGACCGACATGGCTACACCTTC,CASSQDGGRDRHGYTF
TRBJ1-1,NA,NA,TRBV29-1,TGCAGCGTAGGAGACAGGAACACTGAAGCTTTCTTT,CSVGDRNTEAFF
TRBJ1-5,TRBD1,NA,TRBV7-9,TGTGCCAGCAGCTCGGACAGGTTTGGCAATCAGCCCCAGCATTTT,CASSSDRFGNQPQHF
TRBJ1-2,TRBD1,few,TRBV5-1,TGCGCCAGCAGCCCGTTGACAGGGGATGGAGGCTACACCTTC,CASSPLTGDGGYTF
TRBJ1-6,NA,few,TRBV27,TGTGCCAGCAGTTTGCATGTGTATAGTTCACCCCTCCACTTT,CASSLHVYSSPLHF
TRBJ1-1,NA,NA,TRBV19,TGTGCCAGTAGTATACTCGGGACAATCATGAACACTGAAGCTTTCTTT,CASSILGTIMNTEAFF
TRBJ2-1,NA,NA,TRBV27,TGTGCCAGCAGTTTATACGCCCCCGGGGATGAGCAGTTCTTC,CASSLYAPGDEQFF
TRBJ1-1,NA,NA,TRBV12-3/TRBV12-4,TGTGCCAGCAGTTTTTACAGGCTAGAAGCTTTCTTT,CASSFYRLEAFF
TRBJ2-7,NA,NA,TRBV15,TGTGCCACCAGCAGAGATCCAGGAAGCTACGAGCAGTACTTC,CATSRDPGSYEQYF
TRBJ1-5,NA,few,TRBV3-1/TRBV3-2,TGTGCCAGCAGCCAAGGAGTCGGTCAGCCCCAGCATTTT,CASSQGVGQPQHF
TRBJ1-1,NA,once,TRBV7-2,TGTGCCAGCAGCTTGATGTCTATGGACACTGAAGCTTTCTTT,CASSLMSMDTEAFF